The entry below gives a single T cell receptor (beta chain) sequence along with its context. The record originates from a study of cytomegalovirus exposure and HLA in healthy donors. This CDR3 has 16 residues. Germline-derived CDR1 and CDR2 are LGHNA and YSLEER. V gave up 0 bases and J gave up 2 bases, with 13 bases separating them. The PCR made use of 60 Vbeta and 13 Jbeta primers. TCRdb keeps only in-frame clones here, not all; method: immunoSEQ multiplex PCR. The sample carries about 43,000 clones, roughly 60% recorded once. This chain joins TRBV4-3 and TRBJ1-2, with D tentatively TRBD1 (5 bases). The sample was PBMCs. This receptor was taken from a human donor in good health. Here the CDR3 reads CASSQDAIGGNYGYTF. For the CDR3, the DNA is TGCGCCAGCAGCCAAGATGCTATCGGGGGGAACTATGGCTACACCTTC.